This is a list of T cell receptor beta chains from one sample in a study of T cells in Graves' hyperthyroidism and ophthalmopathy. TCRdb itself ran the multiplex PCR reads through MiXCR, one entry per CDR3 protein. The sample records hundreds of thousands of distinct CDR3 sequences, roughly a sixth being singletons. Input material: blood. The receptors originated from a woman aged 45-59 years with Graves' hyperthyroidism that later progressed to Graves' ophthalmopathy. CDR3s include the opening cysteine and the closing phenylalanine or tryptophan.

v_call | cdr3_aa
TRBV7-6 | CASSLVPVAFHTGELFF
TRBV5-5 | CASSLRGPGLVANEQFF
TRBV24-1 | CATSGVTGELFF
TRBV3-1 | CASSHADRGGYGYTF
TRBV4-2 | CASSQTGLISGANVLTF
TRBV12-3/TRBV12-4 | CASSVRGAFF
TRBV5-6 | CASSLAGNGYTF
TRBV6-1 | CASSDTAGENTEAFF
TRBV7-7 | CASSPRGAANTGELFF
TRBV5-1 | CASGNRGSSYNEQFF
TRBV27 | CASTRRQGTEAFF
TRBV27 | CASSTPGPGYAQYF
TRBV3-1 | CASSPRALGGSYNEQFF
TRBV11-2 | CASSPGGGLMETQYF
TRBV5-1 | CASSAEGGDSEAFF
TRBV20-1 | CSAGKGSYNEQFF
TRBV2 | CASQEMVSGNTIYF
TRBV20-1 | CSAGTSGGTYEQYF
TRBV29-1 | CSVEGEDTEAFF
TRBV30 | CAWSVRRGGRDTQYF
TRBV9 | CASSPRGDRVVYNEQFF
TRBV10-3 | CAISDRGRNTEAFF
TRBV5-1 | CSSSLGGLPVDEQYF
TRBV9 | CASSPPGPGANVLTF
TRBV20-1 | CSAATGRINTEAFF
TRBV3-1 | CAGSQNGALNTEAFF